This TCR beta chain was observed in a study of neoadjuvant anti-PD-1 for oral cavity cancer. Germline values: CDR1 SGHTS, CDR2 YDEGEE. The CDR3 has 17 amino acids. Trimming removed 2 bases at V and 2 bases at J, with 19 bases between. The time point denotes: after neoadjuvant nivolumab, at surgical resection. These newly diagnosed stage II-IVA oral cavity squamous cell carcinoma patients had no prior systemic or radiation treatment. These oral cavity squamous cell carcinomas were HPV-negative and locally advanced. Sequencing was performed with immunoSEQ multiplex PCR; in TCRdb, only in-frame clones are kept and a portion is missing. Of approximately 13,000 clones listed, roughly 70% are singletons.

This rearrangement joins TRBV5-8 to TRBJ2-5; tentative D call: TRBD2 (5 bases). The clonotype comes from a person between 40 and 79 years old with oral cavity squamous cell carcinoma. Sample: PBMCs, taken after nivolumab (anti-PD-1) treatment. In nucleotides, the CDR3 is TGTGCCAGCAGCTTCCCCGGACTCAGTGAGGTTCAAGAGACCCAGTACTTC. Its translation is CASSFPGLSEVQETQYF. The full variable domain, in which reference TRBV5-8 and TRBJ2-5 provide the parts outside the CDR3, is EAGVTQSPTHLIKTRGQQATLRCSPISGHTSVYWYQQALGLGLQFLLWYDEGEERNRGNFPPRFSGRQFPNYSSELNVNALELEDSALYLCASSFPGLSEVQETQYFGPGTRLLVL.